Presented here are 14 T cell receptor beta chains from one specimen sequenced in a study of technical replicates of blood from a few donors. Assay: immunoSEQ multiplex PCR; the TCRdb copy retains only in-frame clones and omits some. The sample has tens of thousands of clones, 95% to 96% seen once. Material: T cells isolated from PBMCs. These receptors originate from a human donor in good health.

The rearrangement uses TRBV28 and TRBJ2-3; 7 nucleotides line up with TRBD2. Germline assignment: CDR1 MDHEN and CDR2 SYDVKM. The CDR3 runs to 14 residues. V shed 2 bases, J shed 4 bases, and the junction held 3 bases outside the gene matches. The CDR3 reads CASSLRAGADTQYF. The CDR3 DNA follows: TGTGCCAGCAGTTTACGTGCGGGAGCAGATACGCAGTATTTT.

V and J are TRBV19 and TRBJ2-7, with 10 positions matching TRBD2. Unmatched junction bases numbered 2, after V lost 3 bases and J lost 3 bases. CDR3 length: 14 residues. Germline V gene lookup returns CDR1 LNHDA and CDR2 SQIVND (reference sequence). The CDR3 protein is CASSMRTSGYEQYF. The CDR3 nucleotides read TGTGCCAGTAGTATGAGGACTAGCGGCTACGAGCAGTACTTC. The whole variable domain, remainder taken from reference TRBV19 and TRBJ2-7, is DGGITQSPKYLFRKEGQNVTLSCEQNLNHDAMYWYRQDPGQGLRLIYYSQIVNDFQKGDIAEGYSVSREKKESFPLTVTSAQKNPTAFYLCASSMRTSGYEQYFGPGTRLTVT.

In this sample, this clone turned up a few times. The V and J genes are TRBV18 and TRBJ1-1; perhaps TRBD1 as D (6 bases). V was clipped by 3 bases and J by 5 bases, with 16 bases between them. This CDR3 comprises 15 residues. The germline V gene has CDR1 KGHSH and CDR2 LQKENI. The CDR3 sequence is CASSPVGGPDTEAFF. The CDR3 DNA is TGTGCCAGCTCACCGGTCGGGGGGCCGGATACTGAAGCTTTCTTT.

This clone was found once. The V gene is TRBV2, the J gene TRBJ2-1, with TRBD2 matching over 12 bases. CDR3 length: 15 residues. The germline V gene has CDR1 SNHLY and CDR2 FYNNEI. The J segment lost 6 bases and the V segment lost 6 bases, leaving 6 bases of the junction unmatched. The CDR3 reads CASSMTGLAGNEQFF. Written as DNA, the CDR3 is TGTGCCAGCAGCATGACGGGACTAGCGGGCAATGAGCAGTTCTTC. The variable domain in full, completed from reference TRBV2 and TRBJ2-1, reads EPEVTQTPSHQVTQMGQEVILRCVPISNHLYFYWYRQILGQKVEFLVSFYNNEISEKSEIFDDQFSVERPDGSNFTLKIRSTKLEDSAMYFCASSMTGLAGNEQFFGPGTRLTVL.

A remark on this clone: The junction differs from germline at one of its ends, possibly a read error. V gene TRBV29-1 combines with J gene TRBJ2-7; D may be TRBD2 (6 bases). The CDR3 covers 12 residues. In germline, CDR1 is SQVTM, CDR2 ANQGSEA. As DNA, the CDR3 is TGCAGCGTTGAAGATCGGTCCGGGGGAATCAAGTTC. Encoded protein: CSVEDRSGGIKF.

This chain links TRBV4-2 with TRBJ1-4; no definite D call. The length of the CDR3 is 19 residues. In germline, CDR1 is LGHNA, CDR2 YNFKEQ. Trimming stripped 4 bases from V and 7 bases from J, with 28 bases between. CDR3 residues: CASSPPNYPESGIGEKLFF. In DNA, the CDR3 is TGTGCCAGCAGCCCGCCGAACTACCCCGAGTCGGGGATAGGTGAAAAACTGTTTTTT.

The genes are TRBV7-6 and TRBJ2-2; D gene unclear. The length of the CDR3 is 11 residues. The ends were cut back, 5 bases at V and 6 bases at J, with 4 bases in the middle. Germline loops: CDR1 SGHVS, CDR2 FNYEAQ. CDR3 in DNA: TGTGCCAGCAGCCCCTCCGGGGAGCTGTTTTTT. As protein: CASSPSGELFF.

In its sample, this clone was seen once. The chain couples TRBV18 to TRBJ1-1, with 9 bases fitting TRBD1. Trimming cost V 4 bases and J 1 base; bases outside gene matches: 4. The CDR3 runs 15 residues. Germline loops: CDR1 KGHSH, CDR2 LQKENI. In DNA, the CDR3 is TGTGCCAGCTCACGGGAGGGACAGGGGAACACTGAAGCTTTCTTT. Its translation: CASSREGQGNTEAFF.

The CDR3 DNA is TGTGCCAGCAAACCCCCGGGACTAGCGAACACCGGGGAGCTGTTTTTT. This sequence encodes CASKPPGLANTGELFF. The chain links TRBV28 to TRBJ2-2; 8 bases are shared with TRBD2. From germline, CDR1 is MDHEN and CDR2 SYDVKM. Losses at the gene ends were 7 bases for V and 0 bases for J; bases not matched to a gene: 7. There are 16 residues in the CDR3.

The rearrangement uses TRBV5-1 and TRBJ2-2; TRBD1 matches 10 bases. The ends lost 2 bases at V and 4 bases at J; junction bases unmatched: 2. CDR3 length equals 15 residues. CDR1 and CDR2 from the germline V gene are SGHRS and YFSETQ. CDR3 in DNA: TGCGCCAGCAGCTTCGACAGGGGGCCCACCGGGGAGCTGTTTTTT. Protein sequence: CASSFDRGPTGELFF.

In DNA, the CDR3 is TGCGCCAGCAGTGAGTCTCAGGCGGGAGACGAGCAGTACTTC. Translation gives CASSESQAGDEQYF. The chain is built from TRBV10-1 and TRBJ2-7, with 7 bases matching TRBD2. CDR1 is WNHNN, CDR2 SYGVQD, per germline (reference sequence). V dropped 0 bases and J dropped 5; count of bases not matched to a gene: 4. The CDR3 spans 14 residues.

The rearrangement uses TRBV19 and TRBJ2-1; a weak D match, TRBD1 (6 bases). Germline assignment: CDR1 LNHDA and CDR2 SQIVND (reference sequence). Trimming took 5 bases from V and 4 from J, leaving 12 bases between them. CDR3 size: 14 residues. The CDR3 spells CASSPRDNYNEQFF. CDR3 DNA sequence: TGTGCCAGTAGTCCACGGGACAATTACAATGAGCAGTTCTTC.

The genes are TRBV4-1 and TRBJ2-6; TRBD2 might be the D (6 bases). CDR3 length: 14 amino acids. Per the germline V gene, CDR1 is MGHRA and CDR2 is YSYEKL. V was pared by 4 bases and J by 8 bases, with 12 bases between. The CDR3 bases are TGCGCCAGCAGCCCGGTTGGGGACTCCAACGTCCTGACTTTC. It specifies CASSPVGDSNVLTF.

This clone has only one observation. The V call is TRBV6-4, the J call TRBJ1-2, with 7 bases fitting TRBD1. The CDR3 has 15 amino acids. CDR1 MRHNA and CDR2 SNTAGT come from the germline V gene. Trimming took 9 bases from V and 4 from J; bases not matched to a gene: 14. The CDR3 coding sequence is TGTGCCAGGCATAACAACAGGGGTCCCGCCTATGGCTACACCTTC. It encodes CARHNNRGPAYGYTF.